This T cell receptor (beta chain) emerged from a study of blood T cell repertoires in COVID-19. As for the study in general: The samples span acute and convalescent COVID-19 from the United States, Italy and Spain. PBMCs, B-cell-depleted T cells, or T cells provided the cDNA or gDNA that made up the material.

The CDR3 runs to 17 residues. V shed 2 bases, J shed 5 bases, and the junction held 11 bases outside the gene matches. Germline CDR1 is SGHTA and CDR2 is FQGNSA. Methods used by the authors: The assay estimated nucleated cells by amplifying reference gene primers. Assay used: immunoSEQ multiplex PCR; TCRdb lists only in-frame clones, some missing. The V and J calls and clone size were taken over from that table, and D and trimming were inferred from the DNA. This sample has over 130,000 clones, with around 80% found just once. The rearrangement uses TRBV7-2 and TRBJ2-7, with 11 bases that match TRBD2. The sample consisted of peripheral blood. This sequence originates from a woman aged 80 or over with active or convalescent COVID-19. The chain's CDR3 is CASSLSSGGIRLNEQYF. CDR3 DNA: TGTGCCAGCAGCTTATCTAGCGGGGGGATCCGGTTGAACGAGCAGTACTTC.